These 14 T cell receptor beta chains came from one sample sequenced in a study of blood T cell repertoires in COVID-19. Sequencing used immunoSEQ multiplex PCR; TCRdb keeps in-frame clones, though not all of them. In the table there are about 29,000 clones, 80% of which are singletons. The sample consisted of peripheral blood. The receptors were sampled from a woman in her 70s with acute or convalescent COVID-19.

The rearrangement links TRBV3-1 (or the pseudogene TRBV3-2) to TRBJ2-7, with TRBD2 as a possible D gene (6 bases). V lost 2 bases and J lost 0, with 11 bases in between. Germline V CDR1 and CDR2: LGHDT, YNNKEL (reference sequence). The CDR3 has 15 amino acids. CDR3 in DNA: TGTGCCAGCAGCCAAATTCACGGGAGCTCCTACGAGCAGTACTTC. Amino acids: CASSQIHGSSYEQYF.

The chain recombines TRBV29-1 with TRBJ1-1; unclear D gene. The CDR3 has 12 amino acids. The V end was cut by 7 bases, the J end by 1 base, with 10 bases between. Per germline, CDR1 SQVTM and CDR2 ANQGSEA. The CDR3 here is CSAEHPNTEAFF. The CDR3 DNA sequence: TGCAGCGCAGAACACCCGAACACTGAAGCTTTCTTT.

This clone is medium-sized in the sample. The gene calls are TRBV2 and TRBJ1-2; TRBD1 might be the D (6 bases). This CDR3 is built from 17 residues. Per germline, CDR1 SNHLY and CDR2 FYNNEI. The germline V and J ends were trimmed by 5 bases and 0 bases, with 19 bases remaining between them. This chain's CDR3 is CASSSRDTLITNYGYTF. The CDR3 DNA sequence: TGTGCCAGCAGTTCCCGGGACACTCTTATAACTAACTATGGCTACACCTTC.

The chain carries TRBV6-5 and TRBJ2-7; possibly TRBD2 for D (6 bases). Per the germline V gene, CDR1 is MNHEY and CDR2 is SVGAGI. The CDR3 runs to 16 residues. The V end was cut by 2 bases, the J end by 1 base, with 15 bases between. The CDR3 sequence: CASSYLRLASSYEQYF. Here the CDR3 DNA reads TGTGCCAGCAGTTACCTCCGGCTAGCGTCTTCCTACGAGCAGTACTTC.

The gene calls are TRBV24-1 and TRBJ2-5; 9 bases agree with TRBD1. The CDR3 is made up of 18 amino acids. Per the germline V gene, CDR1 is KGHDR and CDR2 is SFDVKD. The V segment lost 3 bases and the J segment 2 bases; nucleotides outside the gene matches: 12. The CDR3 nucleotides read TGTGCCACCAGTGATCCCCCCCCCGGGACAGGGAGACAAGAGACCCAGTACTTC. This translates into CATSDPPPGTGRQETQYF.

The V call is TRBV19, the J call TRBJ2-4, with D possibly being TRBD1 (6 bases). Looked up from germline, CDR1 is LNHDA and CDR2 is SQIVND (reference sequence). CDR3 size: 15 residues. V was trimmed by 4 bases and J by 7 bases, leaving 17 bases between them. This CDR3 is CASSTGDKRMNIQYF. The CDR3 DNA sequence: TGTGCCAGTAGTACTGGGGACAAAAGGATGAACATTCAGTACTTC.

The chain uses TRBV5-5 and TRBJ2-3; TRBD2 matches at 7 bases. The J segment lost 2 bases and the V segment lost 3 bases, leaving 3 bases of the junction unmatched. The CDR3 runs 14 residues. Germline lookup yields CDR1 SGHKS and CDR2 YYEKEE (reference sequence). CDR3 region: CASSSGLITDTQYF. In DNA form, the CDR3 reads TGTGCCAGCAGCTCGGGACTAATCACAGATACGCAGTATTTT.

The chain has TRBV28 and TRBJ2-7, with D unclear. Germline CDR1 is MDHEN and CDR2 is SYDVKM. V was trimmed by 11 bases and J by 2 bases, leaving 13 bases between them. This CDR3 spans 12 amino acids. The CDR3 DNA reads as TGTGCCTCCGGCAGGCGACCCTACGAGCAGTACTTC. Amino acids: CASGRRPYEQYF.

V and J are TRBV7-9 and TRBJ1-2, with 9 bases identical to TRBD1. The junction had 15 bases not matched to a gene; V was cut back by 5 bases and J by 8 bases. Germline V gene lookup returns CDR1 SEHNR and CDR2 FQNEAQ (reference sequence). The length of the CDR3 is 16 residues. This chain's CDR3 is CASSQGDGTGHSGYTF. DNA for the CDR3: TGTGCCAGCAGCCAGGGTGACGGGACAGGGCATTCAGGCTACACCTTC.

The rearrangement links TRBV4-1 to TRBJ1-1, with TRBD1 matching 9 bases. Looked up from germline, CDR1 is MGHRA and CDR2 is YSYEKL. The V gene end was trimmed by 7 bases and the J gene end by 6 bases; junction bases not matched to a gene: 6. The CDR3 runs to 13 residues. DNA of the CDR3: TGCGCCAGCACCTTACAGGGGGCCGCTGAAGCTTTCTTT. Protein product: CASTLQGAAEAFF.

This chain joins TRBV28 and TRBJ2-7; 11 bases map to TRBD1. Germline loops: CDR1 MDHEN, CDR2 SYDVKM. V lost 4 bases and J lost 4; bases outside the gene matches: 12. The CDR3 loop spans 17 amino acids. CDR3 amino acids: CASSCSIVGTGGYEQYF. The CDR3 DNA follows: TGTGCCAGCAGTTGCAGCATTGTTGGGACAGGGGGATACGAGCAGTACTTC.

This CDR3 reads CASLGTGGRGYEQYF. The CDR3 nucleotides are TGTGCCAGCCTTGGGACAGGGGGAAGAGGGTACGAGCAGTACTTC. The chain combines TRBV6-4 with TRBJ2-7, with 11 nucleotides matching TRBD1. The V and J ends lost 8 bases and 4 bases, in that order; junction bases with no gene match: 10. CDR3 length: 15 residues. CDR1 is MRHNA and CDR2 is SNTAGT in the germline V gene.

The chain carries TRBV23-1 and TRBJ1-4, with TRBD1 matching over 7 bases. TRBV23-1 is filed as an ORF, its function uncertain. The CDR3 runs 16 residues. With 5 bases clipped from V and 5 bases from J, the junction kept 11 bases outside the gene matches. In DNA, the CDR3 is TGCGCCAGCAGTTTCCATCCGGGACAGATAAATGAAAAACTGTTTTTT. This encodes CASSFHPGQINEKLFF.

V and J are TRBV5-6 and TRBJ2-3; 13 bases line up with TRBD2. J was trimmed by 0 bases and V by 3 bases; bases with no gene match: 4. CDR3 length equals 17 residues. CDR1 and CDR2 (germline): SGHDT, YYEEEE. The CDR3 region is CASSSTSGGTSTDTQYF. As DNA, the CDR3 is TGTGCCAGCAGCTCGACTAGCGGGGGGACTAGCACAGATACGCAGTATTTT.